This T cell receptor (beta chain) is drawn from a study of OX40 agonist ivuxolimab in advanced cancers. Study information: As their treatment, patients were administered ivuxolimab, an agonistic anti-OX40 (CD134) antibody. Dose-escalation patients' cancers were hepatocellular carcinoma, melanoma, renal cell or head and neck cancer.

Baseline was the first blood sampling point, followed by cycle 4 day 1 and cycle 7 day 1. Clones were sequenced by immunoSEQ multiplex PCR, and TCRdb holds only the in-frame ones, with some missing. The sample has 65,000 to 90,000 clones, more than 80% seen once. V was pared by 7 bases and J by 7 bases, with 10 bases of the junction left unmatched. From germline, CDR1 is LGHNA and CDR2 YSLEER. This CDR3 comprises 15 residues. This chain uses TRBV4-3 with TRBJ1-2, with 12 positions matching TRBD1. Sample: CD4+ or CD8+ T cells sorted from blood, taken in a trial of the OX40 agonist ivuxolimab. The TCR was taken from an adult with an advanced solid tumor such as melanoma, head and neck, liver or kidney cancer. The CDR3 reads CASTPGTGGSGGYTF. The CDR3 nucleotides are TGCGCCAGCACACCCGGGACAGGGGGCTCGGGTGGCTACACCTTC.